A single sample gave rise to the 20 T cell receptor beta chains below, sequenced in a study of shared clonotypes between healthy human individuals. CD8 cells classed as naive were CD45RO-negative and positively selected for CCR7, excluding terminally differentiated effector memory CD45RA+ cells. Some clones are missing from TCRdb's copy, which holds only in-frame ones; the method was immunoSEQ multiplex PCR. The sample includes roughly 1,800,000 clones, about 95% of them seen just once. The specimen was naive CD8+ T cells sorted from blood. These receptors were obtained from a man between 18 and 35 years old in good health.

This chain uses TRBV11-2 with TRBJ2-7; D uncertain. V gave up 5 bases and J gave up 5 bases, with 22 bases separating them. The CDR3 is made up of 16 amino acids. CDR1 is SGHAT and CDR2 is FQNNGV in the germline V gene. The chain's CDR3 is CASSPLPRLSLDEQYF. In DNA form, the CDR3 reads TGTGCCAGCAGCCCGCTACCCCGGCTAAGCCTCGACGAGCAGTACTTC.

J is TRBJ2-7 and V is TRBV21-1; the table's D gene call, TRBD1, was not cross checked with the DNA. TRBV21-1 counts as a pseudogene. The CDR3 extends over 16 amino acids. CDR3 protein: CASSPPGTGESYEQYF. The CDR3 nucleotides are TGTGCCAGCAGCCCCCCCGGGACAGGGGAGTCCTACGAGCAGTACTTC.

This sequence joins TRBV10-2 and TRBJ2-1; tentative D call: TRBD2 (6 bases). Deletions cut 9 bases from V and 0 bases from J, with 12 bases between. The CDR3 sequence is 14 residues long. Germline V gene lookup returns CDR1 WSHSY and CDR2 SAAADI. The CDR3 region has the DNA TGCGCCAGTCTTAGCGGACTCTCCTACAATGAGCAGTTCTTC. Encoded protein: CASLSGLSYNEQFF.

This chain links TRBV7-2 with TRBJ2-7; TRBD1 is a possible D gene (6 bases). Trimming took 5 bases from V and 4 from J, leaving 15 bases between them. Germline CDR1 is SGHTA and CDR2 is FQGNSA. The CDR3 consists of 14 residues. This chain's CDR3 is CASSPDRVLYEQYF. As DNA, the CDR3 is TGTGCCAGCAGCCCGGACAGAGTCCTGTACGAGCAGTACTTC.

The chain links TRBV2 to TRBJ2-3, with D perhaps TRBD2 (6 bases). V lost 4 bases, J lost 0 bases, and 11 bases lay in between. Germline V lookup: CDR1 SNHLY, CDR2 FYNNEI. This CDR3 contains 15 residues. For the CDR3, the DNA is TGTGCCAGCAGTGCGCCGACTAGTAGCACAGATACGCAGTATTTT. Protein product: CASSAPTSSTDTQYF. Looking up the rest from reference TRBV2 and TRBJ2-3 gives the full variable domain: EPEVTQTPSHQVTQMGQEVILRCVPISNHLYFYWYRQILGQKVEFLVSFYNNEISEKSEIFDDQFSVERPDGSNFTLKIRSTKLEDSAMYFCASSAPTSSTDTQYFGPGTRLTVL.

The CDR3 loop reads CASSQTYTSSYNEQFF. CDR3 DNA sequence: TGCGCCAGCAGCCAGACATACACGAGCTCCTACAATGAGCAGTTCTTC. V usage is TRBV4-1 and J usage is TRBJ2-1; D is unclear. V shed 3 bases and J shed 0 bases, with 12 bases lying between them. This CDR3 spans 16 amino acids. Germline loops: CDR1 MGHRA, CDR2 YSYEKL.

The rearrangement uses TRBV5-5 and TRBJ2-2; 7 nucleotides agree with TRBD1. After removal of 4 bases from V and 1 base from J, the junction contained 13 bases not matched to a gene. Looked up from germline, CDR1 is SGHKS and CDR2 is YYEKEE (reference sequence). This CDR3 region has 18 residues. DNA for the CDR3: TGTGCCAGCAGCCCTGGACAGGTGGCCTTTTGGAACACCGGGGAGCTGTTTTTT. This translates into CASSPGQVAFWNTGELFF.

This chain uses TRBV30 with TRBJ2-3; D gene unclear. The CDR3 runs 14 residues. Trimming stripped 4 bases from V and 1 base from J, with 12 bases between. CDR1 and CDR2 from the germline V gene are GTSNPN and SVGIG (reference sequence). CDR3 protein: CAWKFNFGTDTQYF. CDR3 DNA sequence: TGTGCCTGGAAATTTAACTTCGGCACAGATACGCAGTATTTT.

The V call is TRBV5-1, the J call TRBJ2-5; possibly TRBD1 or TRBD2 for D (6 bases each). The CDR3 sequence is 15 residues long. Germline V lookup: CDR1 SGHRS, CDR2 YFSETQ. The germline V and J ends were trimmed by 0 bases and 6 bases, with 15 bases remaining between them. DNA of the CDR3: TGCGCCAGCAGCTTGGTAGGAGGGGGAGAGAAGACCCAGTACTTC. Protein sequence: CASSLVGGGEKTQYF.

This chain uses TRBV7-9 with TRBJ2-7; a weak D match, TRBD1 (6 bases). V shed 5 bases and J shed 7 bases, with 18 bases lying between them. Looked up from germline, CDR1 is SEHNR and CDR2 is FQNEAQ (reference sequence). This CDR3 has 14 amino acids. CDR3 coding DNA: TGTGCCAGCAGCGCCGGGACACCAAGAGGGGAGCAGTACTTC. Translating gives CASSAGTPRGEQYF.

The chain joins TRBV29-1 to TRBJ2-1; perhaps TRBD2 as D (7 bases). Trimming left V 5 bases short and J 0 bases short, with 17 bases between. The CDR3 is 16 amino acids. The germline CDR1 and CDR2 sequences are SQVTM and ANQGSEA. The CDR3 region has the DNA TGCAGCGTTCCTCCGGGGGGCGTTTACTCCTACAATGAGCAGTTCTTC. It codes for CSVPPGGVYSYNEQFF.

The chain couples TRBV19 to TRBJ2-7; D gene uncertain. V was trimmed by 7 bases and J by 5 bases, leaving 18 bases between them. This CDR3 comprises 14 residues. Germline values: CDR1 LNHDA, CDR2 SQIVND (reference sequence). The CDR3 nucleotides read TGTGCCAGTACCCATGGTCCTCTGGGTAACGAGCAGTACTTC. Protein product: CASTHGPLGNEQYF.

This chain uses TRBV11-2 with TRBJ2-7; D is uncertain. Trimming took off 0 bases at V and 5 bases at J, with 5 bases between the two ends. This CDR3 comprises 12 residues. CDR1 and CDR2 from the germline V gene are SGHAT and FQNNGV. This CDR3 is CASSLDQDEQYF. DNA of the CDR3: TGTGCCAGCAGCTTAGACCAGGACGAGCAGTACTTC.

A note on this clone: The identical CDR3 is also encoded by other nucleotide sequences in the sample. V usage is TRBV7-9 and J usage is TRBJ2-7, with D unclear. Germline V CDR1 and CDR2: SEHNR, FQNEAQ (reference sequence). The germline V and J ends were trimmed by 3 bases and 3 bases, with 6 bases remaining between them. This CDR3 is 12 amino acids long. CDR3 in amino acids: CASSFGSYEQYF. The CDR3 DNA reads as TGTGCCAGCAGCTTCGGCAGCTACGAGCAGTACTTC.

DNA for the CDR3: TGTGCCAGCAGTTACTCGTTGGGTGATTACGAAAAACTGTTTTTT. Amino acids: CASSYSLGDYEKLFF. The V call is TRBV6-5, the J call TRBJ1-4; unclear D gene. The CDR3 covers 15 residues. V lost 0 bases to trimming and J lost 8 bases, with 13 bases between them. Looked up from germline, CDR1 is MNHEY and CDR2 is SVGAGI.

About this clone itself: The same CDR3 can be traced to other DNA sequences in this sample. The V and J genes are TRBV27 and TRBJ2-7; D possibly corresponds to TRBD2 (5 bases). The V end was cut by 6 bases, the J end by 6 bases, with 9 bases between. The CDR3 runs to 11 residues. Germline CDR1 MNHEY, CDR2 SMNVEV (reference sequence). CDR3 bases: TGTGCCAGCAGCCTCGGGGTCGAGCAGTACTTC. Residues: CASSLGVEQYF.

V gene TRBV4-3 combines with J gene TRBJ2-1; 8 bases are a match to TRBD1. Trimming cost V 4 bases and J 2 bases; bases outside gene matches: 4. Germline CDR1 LGHNA, CDR2 YSLEER. CDR3 size: 15 residues. DNA for the CDR3: TGCGCCAGCAGCCGCAACAGGGGGGCCTACAATGAGCAGTTCTTC. Translating it yields CASSRNRGAYNEQFF.

In DNA, the CDR3 is TGTGCCAGCAGTTACTCCCCCGAGGGCTGGCCCTACGAGCAGTACTTC. Protein: CASSYSPEGWPYEQYF. The rearrangement uses TRBV6-6 and TRBJ2-7; TRBD2 is a possible D gene (5 bases). The germline CDR1 and CDR2 sequences are MNHNY and SVGAGI (reference sequence). V lost 0 bases, J lost 2 bases, and 14 bases lay in between. The CDR3 has 16 amino acids.

This CDR3 reads CASTGQGLRGYTF. CDR3 nucleotides: TGTGCCAGCACTGGACAGGGCTTGCGTGGCTACACCTTC. The V call is TRBV2, the J call TRBJ1-2; 8 bases match TRBD1. The CDR3 sequence is 13 residues long. The germline V gene has CDR1 SNHLY and CDR2 FYNNEI. Unmatched junction bases numbered 8, after V lost 7 bases and J lost 7 bases.

The chain uses TRBV28 and TRBJ1-4; D gene uncertain. V shed 7 bases and J shed 0 bases, with 9 bases lying between them. CDR1 is MDHEN, CDR2 SYDVKM, per germline. This CDR3 region has 14 residues. The CDR3 nucleotides are TGTGCCAGCACTGGAACCTCAACTAATGAAAAACTGTTTTTT. This translates into CASTGTSTNEKLFF.